The 32 T cell receptor beta chains below were found in one sample sequenced in a study of shared clonotypes between healthy human individuals. Produced via immunoSEQ multiplex PCR; TCRdb's table is partial and in-frame only. The sample contains hundreds of thousands of clones, roughly 96% of which appear only once. Sequenced sample: memory CD8+ T cells sorted from blood. Described subset: CD45RO+ cells pooled with CCR7-negative TemRA cells. These receptors were taken from a young man in good health.

The CDR3 DNA reads TGCGCCAGCAGCCTAGGGACCGTTTACTCTGGGGCCAACGTCCTGACTTTC. It specifies CASSLGTVYSGANVLTF. This rearrangement joins TRBV5-1 to TRBJ2-6; D could derive from TRBD1 or TRBD2 (5 bases each). V lost 4 bases and J 0 bases, leaving 14 bases between the germline ends. Germline CDR1 reads SGHRS; CDR2 reads YFSETQ. This CDR3 has 17 residues.

This clone was found once. Additional DNA sequences in this sample encode the identical CDR3. The genes are TRBV6-1 and TRBJ1-5; 7 nucleotides match TRBD1. Per the germline V gene, CDR1 is MNHNS and CDR2 is SASEGT. V lost 3 bases to trimming and J lost 4 bases; unmatched junction nucleotides: 0. This CDR3 has 13 amino acids. The CDR3 spells CASSDRGNQPQHF. As DNA, the CDR3 is TGTGCCAGCAGTGACAGGGGGAATCAGCCCCAGCATTTT.

The rearrangement joins TRBV28 to TRBJ1-5, with D perhaps matching TRBD1 (6 bases). V shed 2 bases and J shed 4 bases, with 15 bases lying between them. There are 16 residues in the CDR3. The germline V gene has CDR1 MDHEN and CDR2 SYDVKM. The CDR3 spells CASSLPHGQKNQPQHF. CDR3 coding DNA: TGTGCCAGCAGTTTACCCCACGGACAGAAGAATCAGCCCCAGCATTTT.

The V gene is TRBV11-2, the J gene TRBJ2-1; TRBD1 matches at 9 bases. V gave up 0 bases and J gave up 0 bases; unmatched junction bases: 6. Germline lookup yields CDR1 SGHAT and CDR2 FQNNGV. The CDR3 length is 18 residues. The CDR3 DNA is TGTGCCAGCAGCTTAGAGGGGACAGGGTCAAGCTCCTACAATGAGCAGTTCTTC. It translates to CASSLEGTGSSSYNEQFF.

The chain recombines TRBV2 with TRBJ2-7; the D gene could be TRBD1 or TRBD2 (5 bases each). CDR3 size: 13 residues. V was shortened by 7 bases and J by 2 bases, with 12 bases between the two germline ends. The germline gives CDR1 SNHLY, CDR2 FYNNEI. CDR3 DNA sequence: TGTGCCAGCACGAGGGGCGGACCCTACGAGCAGTACTTC. Translation gives CASTRGGPYEQYF. The whole variable domain, filled in from reference TRBV2 and TRBJ2-7, reads EPEVTQTPSHQVTQMGQEVILRCVPISNHLYFYWYRQILGQKVEFLVSFYNNEISEKSEIFDDQFSVERPDGSNFTLKIRSTKLEDSAMYFCASTRGGPYEQYFGPGTRLTVT.

This chain links TRBV27 with TRBJ2-5; 8 bases agree with TRBD1. Looked up from germline, CDR1 is MNHEY and CDR2 is SMNVEV (reference sequence). Losses at the gene ends were 5 bases for V and 5 bases for J; bases not matched to a gene: 7. The CDR3 runs 14 residues. The chain's CDR3 is CASSVRGRRETQYF. CDR3 DNA sequence: TGTGCCAGCAGTGTCAGGGGGCGCCGGGAGACCCAGTACTTC.

The chain links TRBV12-2 to TRBJ2-5. TRBV12-2 has pseudogene status. This CDR3 contains 10 residues. CDR3 nucleotide sequence: TGTGCAAGTCGCCAAGAGACCCAGTACTTC. The encoded protein is CASRQETQYF.

This chain uses TRBV9 with TRBJ2-3, with D hard to call. The CDR3 runs 15 residues. V was pared by 2 bases and J by 0 bases, with 10 bases between. CDR1 is SGDLS, CDR2 YYNGEE, per germline. The CDR3 coding sequence is TGTGCCAGCAGCGTTTTCGGAGTAAGCACAGATACGCAGTATTTT. Translated, it gives CASSVFGVSTDTQYF.

CDR3: CASSEWGSGTGELFF. The DNA for the CDR3 is TGTGCCAGCAGTGAATGGGGCAGTGGCACCGGGGAGCTGTTTTTT. The chain uses TRBV25-1 and TRBJ2-2; TRBD1 is a possible D gene (5 bases). Trimming shortened V by 1 base and J by 4 bases, and 10 bases separated the two germline ends. Germline V gene lookup returns CDR1 MGHDK and CDR2 SYGVNS. The CDR3 covers 15 residues. Filled out from reference TRBV25-1 and TRBJ2-2, the complete variable domain reads EADIYQTPRYLVIGTGKKITLECSQTMGHDKMYWYQQDPGMELHLIHYSYGVNSTEKGDLSSESTVSRIRTEHFPLTLESARPSHTSQYLCASSEWGSGTGELFFGEGSRLTVL.

The V and J genes are TRBV2 and TRBJ1-3; D gene ambiguous. This CDR3 is built from 11 residues. V lost 7 bases and J lost 3, with 4 bases in between. Germline values: CDR1 SNHLY, CDR2 FYNNEI. CDR3 region: CASTGGNTIYF. In DNA, the CDR3 is TGTGCCAGCACAGGTGGAAACACCATATATTTT.

V usage is TRBV15 and J usage is TRBJ2-3; D ambiguous. V lost 0 bases, J lost 5 bases, and 6 bases lay in between. The CDR3 has 13 residues. CDR1 and CDR2 from the germline V gene are LNHNV and YYDKDF (reference sequence). The CDR3 loop is CATSRDLGDTQYF. CDR3 in DNA: TGTGCCACCAGCAGAGATCTGGGAGATACGCAGTATTTT.

The chain uses TRBV30 and TRBJ1-4; no clear D gene. Germline V lookup: CDR1 GTSNPN, CDR2 SVGIG (reference sequence). This CDR3 is 16 amino acids long. V was shortened by 1 base and J by 0 bases, with 12 bases between the two germline ends. The CDR3 DNA is TGTGCCTGGAGTGAAAGAGTTTACGCAACTAATGAAAAACTGTTTTTT. Translating it yields CAWSERVYATNEKLFF.

This clone was seen just once. The V and J genes are TRBV6-4 and TRBJ2-2; 10 bases map to TRBD1. This CDR3 spans 15 amino acids. Germline CDR1 and CDR2: MRHNA and SNTAGT. V was pared by 6 bases and J by 4 bases, with 5 bases of the junction left unmatched. This chain's CDR3 is CASSIDRGRTGELFF. The CDR3 coding sequence is TGTGCCAGCAGCATAGACAGGGGGCGCACCGGGGAGCTGTTTTTT.

The V gene is TRBV5-1, the J gene TRBJ1-5; D unresolved. From germline, CDR1 is SGHRS and CDR2 YFSETQ. This CDR3 comprises 19 residues. V gave up 4 bases and J gave up 0 bases, with 23 bases separating them. CDR3 sequence (DNA): TGCGCCAGCAGCGCTAGACACTCGCCCCTAGAATATAGCAATCAGCCCCAGCATTTT. Its translation is CASSARHSPLEYSNQPQHF.

CDR3 sequence reads: CASGGTISYEQYF. CDR3 nucleotide sequence: TGTGCCAGCGGCGGGACTATTTCCTACGAGCAGTACTTC. The chain is built from TRBV5-8 and TRBJ2-7; 7 positions match TRBD2. V trimming: 7 bases; J trimming: 1 base; junction bases outside the gene matches: 5. Germline lookup yields CDR1 SGHTS and CDR2 YDEGEE. The CDR3 is made up of 13 amino acids.

The rearrangement uses TRBV5-1 and TRBJ2-7; a weak D match, TRBD2 (6 bases). Trimming pared 1 base from V and 1 base from J, leaving 12 bases between. The CDR3 extends over 15 amino acids. In germline, CDR1 is SGHRS, CDR2 YFSETQ. The CDR3 spells CASSLLGGDSYEQYF. Here the CDR3 DNA reads TGCGCCAGCAGCTTGCTCGGCGGGGATTCCTACGAGCAGTACTTC.

The V gene is TRBV29-1, the J gene TRBJ2-3, with D tentatively TRBD2 (6 bases). The germline V gene encodes CDR1 SQVTM and CDR2 ANQGSEA. V gave up 3 bases and J gave up 6 bases, with 10 bases separating them. There are 12 residues in the CDR3. The CDR3 loop is CSVDGGIDTQYF. CDR3 nucleotide sequence: TGCAGCGTTGACGGAGGGATCGATACGCAGTATTTT.

V usage is TRBV27 and J usage is TRBJ2-2; D could derive from TRBD1 or TRBD2 (6 bases each). The CDR3 loop spans 15 amino acids. Trimming took 5 bases from V and 7 from J, leaving 17 bases between them. The germline V gene has CDR1 MNHEY and CDR2 SMNVEV (reference sequence). CDR3 DNA: TGTGCCAGCAGTGAGTCGCTCGGGGGCAACGGGGAGCTGTTTTTT. It yields the protein CASSESLGGNGELFF.

V is TRBV28 and J is TRBJ2-7; 9 nucleotides match TRBD1. V was pared by 6 bases and J by 5 bases, with 11 bases of the junction left unmatched. This CDR3 region has 15 residues. Germline values: CDR1 MDHEN, CDR2 SYDVKM. CDR3 sequence (DNA): TGTGCCAGCAGGGCCGGGACAGGGCTTAGCAACGAGCAGTACTTC. It yields the protein CASRAGTGLSNEQYF.

V and J are TRBV6-1 and TRBJ2-7, with D uncertain. CDR1 MNHNS and CDR2 SASEGT come from the germline V gene. V lost 6 bases, J lost 0 bases, and 15 bases lay in between. There are 15 residues in the CDR3. DNA for the CDR3: TGTGCCAGCAGGCTTACCGGGCCCGACTCCTACGAGCAGTACTTC. Translation: CASRLTGPDSYEQYF.

The chain links TRBV10-2 to TRBJ1-6; D call uncertain. CDR1 WSHSY and CDR2 SAAADI come from the germline V gene. The CDR3 is made up of 17 amino acids. Trimming pared 3 bases from V and 0 bases from J, leaving 12 bases between. The DNA of the CDR3 is TGCGCCAGCAGTGATAATGGGAAAGGCTCCTATAATTCACCCCTCCACTTT. This gives the protein CASSDNGKGSYNSPLHF.

Here the CDR3 reads CASSRTGNLYGYTF. CDR3 DNA sequence: TGTGCCAGCAGCCGGACCGGAAACCTCTATGGCTACACCTTC. The chain has TRBV7-8 and TRBJ1-2; D is undetermined. V lost 5 bases and J 4 bases, leaving 14 bases between the germline ends. Germline CDR1 reads SGHVS; CDR2 reads FQNEAQ. This CDR3 spans 14 amino acids.

This chain links TRBV30 with TRBJ2-7; D unresolved. Deletions cut 5 bases from V and 0 bases from J, with 17 bases between. The CDR3 covers 15 residues. Germline CDR1 and CDR2: GTSNPN and SVGIG (reference sequence). Written as DNA, the CDR3 is TGTGCCTGGGCCCCCTACACCTATAGCTCCTACGAGCAGTACTTC. Translated, it gives CAWAPYTYSSYEQYF.

CDR3 nucleotide sequence: TGTGCCAGCAGCTTAGCGACGGCCGGTGAAGCTTTCTTT. This encodes CASSLATAGEAFF. This chain connects TRBV7-9 to TRBJ1-1; no reliable D call. The V and J ends lost 0 bases and 7 bases respectively, with 9 bases between them. The CDR3 is made up of 13 amino acids. The germline gives CDR1 SEHNR, CDR2 FQNEAQ (reference sequence). Supplemented by reference TRBV7-9 and TRBJ1-1, the full variable domain reads DTGVSQNPRHKITKRGQNVTFRCDPISEHNRLYWYRQTLGQGPEFLTYFQNEAQLEKSRLLSDRFSAERPKGSFSTLEIQRTEQGDSAMYLCASSLATAGEAFFGQGTRLTVV.

This chain uses TRBV19 with TRBJ1-2, with 10 bases lining up with TRBD1. V lost 6 bases, J lost 9 bases, and 4 bases stayed unmatched. Germline V lookup: CDR1 LNHDA, CDR2 SQIVND (reference sequence). This CDR3 comprises 12 residues. The CDR3 sequence is CASRRDRGSYTF. The CDR3 nucleotides are TGTGCCAGTAGGAGGGACAGGGGAAGCTACACCTTC. Full variable domain (missing parts from reference TRBV19 and TRBJ1-2): DGGITQSPKYLFRKEGQNVTLSCEQNLNHDAMYWYRQDPGQGLRLIYYSQIVNDFQKGDIAEGYSVSREKKESFPLTVTSAQKNPTAFYLCASRRDRGSYTFGSGTRLTVV.

The chain employs TRBV5-1 and TRBJ2-7, with 7 bases matching TRBD2. Trimming at V came to 4 bases and at J to 1 base, leaving 20 bases not matched to a gene. The V gene's germline CDR1 is SGHRS and CDR2 YFSETQ. There are 19 residues in the CDR3. CDR3 in DNA: TGCGCCAGCAGCCTACACACTAGCGACAACCTACCTATTTCCTACGAGCAGTACTTC. Its protein product is CASSLHTSDNLPISYEQYF.

The chain employs TRBV29-1 and TRBJ2-1; tentatively, D is TRBD2 (6 bases). CDR3 size: 14 residues. Trimming stripped 3 bases from V and 5 bases from J, with 14 bases between. From germline, CDR1 is SQVTM and CDR2 ANQGSEA. CDR3 sequence (DNA): TGCAGCGTTGACAGCGGGCGTTCGCACAATGAGCAGTTCTTC. It is translated as CSVDSGRSHNEQFF.

V usage is TRBV9 and J usage is TRBJ2-1, with 7 bases aligning to TRBD2. The trim removed 4 bases at V and 6 bases at J, leaving 10 bases unmatched. The germline gives CDR1 SGDLS, CDR2 YYNGEE. This CDR3 contains 15 residues. In DNA, the CDR3 is TGTGCCAGCAGCTCCCATAGCGGGCGTGTCAATGAGCAGTTCTTC. This encodes CASSSHSGRVNEQFF.

The chain is built from TRBV9 and TRBJ1-4; TRBD1 aligns across 7 bases. The CDR3 has 21 amino acids. V was clipped by 0 bases and J by 0 bases; unmatched bases: 17. Germline CDR1 and CDR2: SGDLS and YYNGEE. The CDR3 protein is CASSVVPLRGSHFATNEKLFF. The CDR3 DNA is TGTGCCAGCAGCGTAGTGCCTCTCAGGGGGTCCCACTTTGCAACTAATGAAAAACTGTTTTTT.

The V call is TRBV10-3, the J call TRBJ2-2, with 7 bases identical to TRBD1. The V and J ends lost 7 bases and 3 bases, in that order; junction bases with no gene match: 5. CDR1 and CDR2 (germline): ENHRY, SYGVKD. The CDR3 runs 14 residues. CDR3 sequence: CAIKTGTDTGELFF. The CDR3 DNA is TGTGCCATCAAAACCGGGACAGACACCGGGGAGCTGTTTTTT.

The chain uses TRBV7-2 and TRBJ2-7, with 13 positions matching TRBD2. V trimming: 5 bases; J trimming: 0 bases; junction bases outside the gene matches: 4. Germline values: CDR1 SGHTA, CDR2 FQGNSA. The length of the CDR3 is 16 residues. CDR3 in amino acids: CASSQGLAGNSYEQYF. In DNA, the CDR3 is TGTGCCAGCAGCCAGGGACTAGCGGGGAACTCCTACGAGCAGTACTTC.

V is TRBV2 and J is TRBJ1-2; no firm D call. V shed 8 bases and J shed 4 bases, with 17 bases lying between them. CDR3 length: 14 amino acids. Germline V gives CDR1 SNHLY, CDR2 FYNNEI. Here the CDR3 reads CASLNTRELYGYTF. CDR3 bases: TGTGCCAGCCTTAACACTCGGGAGCTCTATGGCTACACCTTC.